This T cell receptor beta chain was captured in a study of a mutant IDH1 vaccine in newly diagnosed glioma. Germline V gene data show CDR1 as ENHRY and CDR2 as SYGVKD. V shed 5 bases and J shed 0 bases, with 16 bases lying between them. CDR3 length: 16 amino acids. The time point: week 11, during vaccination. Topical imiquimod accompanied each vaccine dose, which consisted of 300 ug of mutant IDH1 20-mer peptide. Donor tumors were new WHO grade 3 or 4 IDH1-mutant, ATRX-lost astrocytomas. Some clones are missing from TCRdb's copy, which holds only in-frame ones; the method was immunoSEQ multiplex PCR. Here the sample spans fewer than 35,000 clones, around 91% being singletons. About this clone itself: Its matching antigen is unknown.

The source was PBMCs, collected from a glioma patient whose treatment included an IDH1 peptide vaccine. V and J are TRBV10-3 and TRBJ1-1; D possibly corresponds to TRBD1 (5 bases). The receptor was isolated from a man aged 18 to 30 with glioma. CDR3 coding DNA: TGTGCCATCAGTTTCGGGGGAACTAACATGAACACTGAAGCTTTCTTT. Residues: CAISFGGTNMNTEAFF.